The 5 T cell receptor beta chains below all came from one sample that was sequenced in a study of PD-1 blockade in classical Hodgkin lymphoma. Profiling relied on immunoSEQ multiplex PCR, and the TCRdb table lists in-frame clones only, not all of them. This table holds tens of thousands of clones, around 91% found once. In every patient, relapse followed autologous stem cell transplantation, while exposure to brentuximab vedotin differed. Sequencing was performed on peripheral blood mononuclear cells (PBMCs), taken at baseline. These receptors were obtained from a human donor with classical Hodgkin lymphoma.

The rearrangement uses TRBV2 and TRBJ2-1; 8 bases line up with TRBD2. The V segment lost 8 bases and the J segment 3 bases; nucleotides outside the gene matches: 9. The V gene's germline CDR1 is SNHLY and CDR2 FYNNEI. The length of the CDR3 is 15 residues. CDR3 coding DNA: TGTGCCAGCCTCCGGGAGGGAGGCTACTACAATGAGCAGTTCTTC. This gives the protein CASLREGGYYNEQFF.

The V and J genes are TRBV5-1 and TRBJ1-1; maybe TRBD1 (6 bases). The V end was cut by 2 bases, the J end by 1 base, with 15 bases between. The CDR3 sequence is 16 residues long. From germline, CDR1 is SGHRS and CDR2 YFSETQ. The CDR3 DNA is TGCGCCAGCAGCTTTACTACAGGGTACCCGAACACTGAAGCTTTCTTT. It codes for CASSFTTGYPNTEAFF.

V and J are TRBV27 and TRBJ2-3, with 8 bases matching TRBD1. Per germline, CDR1 MNHEY and CDR2 SMNVEV (reference sequence). Unmatched junction bases numbered 7, after V lost 5 bases and J lost 0 bases. This CDR3 contains 16 residues. DNA for the CDR3: TGTGCCAGCAGTCCCTACCGGGACAGGAGCACAGATACGCAGTATTTT. Translated: CASSPYRDRSTDTQYF.

V and J are TRBV28 and TRBJ2-1; D perhaps matches TRBD2 (5 bases). The CDR3 loop spans 14 amino acids. With 6 bases removed from V and 9 bases from J, the gap between germline ends came to 18 bases. CDR1 is MDHEN and CDR2 is SYDVKM in the germline V gene. This CDR3 is CASSQTPGVSEQFF. The CDR3 DNA sequence: TGTGCCAGCAGCCAGACGCCCGGGGTAAGTGAGCAGTTCTTC.

In DNA form, the CDR3 reads TGCGCCAGCAGCTTGGGGGACAGAACAGCCTATGGCTACACCTTC. It is translated as CASSLGDRTAYGYTF. This chain joins TRBV5-1 and TRBJ1-2, with 7 bases identical to TRBD1. The CDR3 spans 15 residues. Germline loops: CDR1 SGHRS, CDR2 YFSETQ. J gave up 4 bases and V 0 bases, and 6 bases lay outside the gene matches.